The rows below give T cell receptor beta chains drawn from one sample of a study of T-cell memory formation after mild COVID-19. TCRdb processed the 5' RACE reads anew with MiXCR; each CDR3 protein has one entry. The sample lists over 30,000 distinct CDR3 sequences, roughly 11% occurring once. Sample: PBMCs or a T cell subset sorted from them (not recorded which). Source of these receptors: a young man who had mild COVID-19 (a few samples of this study predate the infection). Cell type and time point are not known. Both conserved end residues are part of each CDR3. A D gene is named only where the DNA matches it firmly. The size of a clone is reported for some rows only, either as once, few or many, or as a class for expanded clones.

cdr3_nt cdr3_aa v_call d_call clone_size j_call
TGCAGTGCTAGAGTAGAGTCTAGCGGGGGCTTCTACGAGCAGTACTTC CSARVESSGGFYEQYF TRBV20-1 TRBD2 many TRBJ2-7
TGCAGTGCTAGAGAGGTCAACTCTGAGACCCAGTACTTC CSAREVNSETQYF TRBV20-1 . . TRBJ2-5
TGCAGTGCTAGAAAGTGGGGAGAGCAAGAGACCCAGTACTTC CSARKWGEQETQYF TRBV20-1 . many TRBJ2-5
TGCGCCAGCAGCTTGGCCGGGGGACAGACTGAAGCTTTCTTT CASSLAGGQTEAFF TRBV5-1 TRBD1 . TRBJ1-1
TGCAGCGTTGTTGAGGGACACTACTATGGCTACACCTTC CSVVEGHYYGYTF TRBV29-1 . once TRBJ1-2
TGTGCCACCAGTCCTGCTAGCGGGGGGGCAGATACGCAGTATTTT CATSPASGGADTQYF TRBV24-1 TRBD2 many TRBJ2-3
TGTGCCACCACCACCGGGGGCCAAGGGGACACTGAAGCTTTCTTT CATTTGGQGDTEAFF TRBV28 . . TRBJ1-1
TGTGCCACCAGACAGGGCTACGAGCAGTACTTC CATRQGYEQYF TRBV15 . . TRBJ2-7
TGTGCCAGCAGCTTACCGTCCCGTGGAAACACCATATATTTT CASSLPSRGNTIYF TRBV7-8 . many TRBJ1-3
TGTGCCAGCAGCTTAGGATCCAGGGGGGTGACAGATACGCAGTATTTT CASSLGSRGVTDTQYF TRBV7-2 . many TRBJ2-3
TGTGCCAGTAGTATAGATCAAAGGGGGCTCCGCCAGCCCCAGCATTTT CASSIDQRGLRQPQHF TRBV19 TRBD1 few TRBJ1-5
TGTGCCAGCAGCTTAGCGAATCGGTACACTGAAGCTTTCTTT CASSLANRYTEAFF TRBV7-9 . many TRBJ1-1
TGTGCCAGCAGCTTAGTTGGGAACGAGCAGTACTTC CASSLVGNEQYF TRBV13 . many TRBJ2-7
TGCAGCGTTGAAGGAGCAGGGCACACCGGGGAGCTGTTTTTT CSVEGAGHTGELFF TRBV29-1 . many TRBJ2-2
TGTGCCAGCAGTGATATTGGGACAGGGGTTCCGAATCTCTATGGCTACACCTTC CASSDIGTGVPNLYGYTF TRBV2 TRBD1 few TRBJ1-2
TGTGCCAGCAGTGAAAGCGGACAGGGGGCGCGTGGCTACACCTTC CASSESGQGARGYTF TRBV6-1 TRBD1 many TRBJ1-2
TGTGCCAGCAGCTTACATCGGGAGAGGAATGAGCAGTTCTTC CASSLHRERNEQFF TRBV7-2 . many TRBJ2-1
TGTGCCAGCAGTGACGTAACTACCGGGGAGACCCAGTACTTC CASSDVTTGETQYF TRBV25-1 . many TRBJ2-5